The 21 T cell receptor beta chains given below trace back to one sample, sequenced in a study of blood T cell repertoires in COVID-19. Using immunoSEQ multiplex PCR, the repertoire was profiled, and TCRdb retains in-frame clones only, with some absent. The table records roughly 100,000 clones, around 73% of them present only once. Material for sequencing was peripheral blood. The receptors were gathered from a man aged 55 to 69 with active or convalescent COVID-19.

This clone turned up a few times. The chain uses TRBV4-1 and TRBJ2-2; D is undetermined. Trimming took off 1 base at V and 5 bases at J, with 8 bases between the two ends. The CDR3 totals 14 residues. CDR1 is MGHRA, CDR2 YSYEKL, per germline. This CDR3 reads CASSQGFGTGELFF. The CDR3 DNA is TGCGCCAGCAGCCAAGGTTTCGGTACCGGGGAGCTGTTTTTT.

CDR3 protein: CASSLGLTGQGGNTIYF. For the CDR3, the DNA is TGTGCCAGCAGCCTAGGTCTCACTGGACAGGGCGGAAACACCATATATTTT. This chain connects TRBV7-9 to TRBJ1-3; 8 bases map to TRBD1. The CDR3 runs to 17 residues. Germline CDR1 SEHNR, CDR2 FQNEAQ (reference sequence). Trimming removed 5 bases from V and 4 bases from J; junction bases left unmatched: 13.

The chain carries TRBV29-1 and TRBJ2-7; TRBD2 aligns across 8 bases. The V segment lost 6 bases and the J segment 2 bases; nucleotides outside the gene matches: 3. In germline, CDR1 is SQVTM, CDR2 ANQGSEA. The CDR3 is 12 amino acids. In nucleotides, the CDR3 is TGCAGCGTGCCCGGGGGGGCCTACGAGCAGTACTTC. Residues: CSVPGGAYEQYF.

The chain recombines TRBV3-1 (or the pseudogene TRBV3-2) with TRBJ2-1; TRBD1 aligns across 7 bases. V was clipped by 3 bases and J by 2 bases; unmatched bases: 7. The CDR3 loop spans 16 amino acids. From germline, CDR1 is LGHDT and CDR2 YNNKEL (reference sequence). CDR3 sequence: CASSQGRGHPYNEQFF. As DNA, the CDR3 is TGTGCCAGCAGCCAGGGAAGGGGGCACCCCTACAATGAGCAGTTCTTC.

This clone was observed a single time. The chain couples TRBV28 to TRBJ2-1; 7 nucleotides line up with TRBD1. Germline CDR1 reads MDHEN; CDR2 reads SYDVKM. Trimming cost V 5 bases and J 0 bases; bases outside gene matches: 4. The CDR3 has 15 residues. The CDR3 nucleotides are TGTGCCAGCAGTCCGAGGGGGCGCTCCTACAATGAGCAGTTCTTC. This sequence encodes CASSPRGRSYNEQFF.

The sample holds one count of this clone. Compared with germline, one end of the junction differs, possibly owing to a read error. This CDR3 is also generated by other DNA sequences in the sample. The chain is built from TRBV6-5 and TRBJ1-1; TRBD1 aligns across 7 bases. Germline CDR1 MNHEY, CDR2 SVGAGI. This CDR3 is built from 14 residues. This CDR3 is CASSYSAGGTEAFF. The CDR3 DNA sequence: TGTGCCAGTAGTTACTCCGCAGGGGGCACTGAAGCTTTCTTT.

V gene TRBV11-3 combines with J gene TRBJ2-7, with 11 nucleotides matching TRBD2. This CDR3 contains 13 residues. Germline values: CDR1 SGHNT, CDR2 YENEEA. V lost 6 bases to trimming and J lost 7 bases; unmatched junction nucleotides: 5. The CDR3 DNA is TGTGCCAGCAGACCCACTAGCGGGGGAGAGCAGTACTTC. It yields the protein CASRPTSGGEQYF.

V usage is TRBV6-2 or TRBV6-3 and J usage is TRBJ2-3; D might be TRBD2 (5 bases). Germline V gives CDR1 MNHEY, CDR2 SVGEGT. Between the trimmed V and J ends, which lost 3 bases and 6 bases, there was a span of 13 bases. The CDR3 has 14 amino acids. CDR3 residues: CASSYRTGWDTQYF. The CDR3 nucleotides read TGTGCCAGCAGTTATCGGACTGGCTGGGATACGCAGTATTTT.

The chain joins TRBV18 to TRBJ1-4; a possible D gene is TRBD1 (5 bases). Germline-derived CDR1 and CDR2 are KGHSH and LQKENI. The germline V and J ends were trimmed by 3 bases and 1 base, with 12 bases remaining between them. The CDR3 totals 16 residues. The CDR3 spells CASSPTRTITNEKLFF. DNA of the CDR3: TGTGCCAGCTCACCTACTCGGACAATAACTAATGAAAAACTGTTTTTT.

This clone was seen once. As DNA, the CDR3 is TGCGCCAGCAGCCAAATATACCGGGACAGGGATTTTCTGCGTCTAGTC. It yields the protein CASSQIYRDRDFLRLV. J is TRBJ2-7 and V is TRBV4-1, with TRBD1 identical over 9 bases. Per the germline V gene, CDR1 is MGHRA and CDR2 is YSYEKL. This CDR3 spans 16 amino acids.

V is TRBV19 and J is TRBJ1-1, with 9 bases aligning to TRBD1. Trimming at V came to 5 bases and at J to 1 base, leaving 5 bases not matched to a gene. CDR3 length equals 15 residues. The germline V gene encodes CDR1 LNHDA and CDR2 SQIVND (reference sequence). The CDR3: CASSVMTGGNTEAFF. The CDR3 nucleotides read TGTGCCAGTAGTGTGATGACAGGGGGGAACACTGAAGCTTTCTTT.

This CDR3 is CASSPLRGPRLEAFF. In nucleotides, the CDR3 is TGTGCCAGCAGTCCCCTCAGGGGGCCCCGGTTGGAAGCTTTCTTT. This rearrangement joins TRBV28 to TRBJ1-1; the match to TRBD1 covers 8 bases. Per the germline V gene, CDR1 is MDHEN and CDR2 is SYDVKM. With 5 bases clipped from V and 8 bases from J, the junction kept 13 bases outside the gene matches. The CDR3 contains 15 residues.

The rearrangement joins TRBV18 to TRBJ2-3; 12 bases fit TRBD2. The V gene's germline CDR1 is KGHSH and CDR2 LQKENI. The CDR3 is 19 amino acids. The junction had 13 bases not matched to a gene; V was cut back by 3 bases and J by 3 bases. CDR3 amino acids: CASSPDHQRLAGVTDTQYF. For the CDR3, the DNA is TGTGCCAGCTCACCCGACCATCAAAGACTAGCGGGAGTTACAGATACGCAGTATTTT.

The table lists this clone with a count of one. The chain carries TRBV4-1 and TRBJ1-3, with a possible D match to TRBD1 (5 bases). V lost 1 base to trimming and J lost 4 bases, with 8 bases between them. The CDR3 contains 14 residues. Germline lookup yields CDR1 MGHRA and CDR2 YSYEKL. The CDR3 region is CASSQVGGGNTIYF. For the CDR3, the DNA is TGCGCCAGCAGCCAAGTGGGGGGGGGAAACACCATATATTTT.

The gene calls are TRBV5-6 and TRBJ2-7; a weak D match, TRBD2 (6 bases). The CDR3 has 13 amino acids. Germline V gene sequence: CDR1 SGHDT, CDR2 YYEEEE. V was cut by 6 bases and J by 0 bases, with 10 bases left in between. The CDR3 protein is CASTRDSSYEQYF. The CDR3 coding sequence is TGTGCCAGCACCAGGGACTCCTCCTACGAGCAGTACTTC.

A word on this clone: The same CDR3 also results from other DNA sequences found in this sample. The gene calls are TRBV6-5 and TRBJ2-2; 7 bases line up with TRBD1. Trimming cost V 6 bases and J 5 bases; bases outside gene matches: 0. This CDR3 is 12 amino acids long. The germline V gene encodes CDR1 MNHEY and CDR2 SVGAGI. The CDR3 loop is CASRTGTGELFF. CDR3 coding DNA: TGTGCCAGCAGGACAGGGACCGGGGAGCTGTTTTTT.

This chain connects TRBV6-5 to TRBJ1-2, with a tentative D call TRBD1 (5 bases). CDR3 size: 14 residues. The germline V gene encodes CDR1 MNHEY and CDR2 SVGAGI. Between the trimmed V and J ends, which lost 0 bases and 7 bases, there was a span of 12 bases. CDR3 bases: TGTGCCAGCAGTTACTCGGGACTACCTTCTGGCTACACCTTC. Its translation: CASSYSGLPSGYTF.

In this sample, this clone turned up a few times. The chain couples TRBV4-1 to TRBJ2-1; 16 nucleotides agree with TRBD2. Germline V gene data show CDR1 as MGHRA and CDR2 as YSYEKL. Trimming cost V 4 bases and J 6 bases; bases outside gene matches: 9. The CDR3 contains 18 residues. This chain's CDR3 is CASSLPLGLAGGGNEQFF. As DNA, the CDR3 is TGCGCCAGCAGCCTCCCCCTGGGACTAGCGGGAGGGGGCAATGAGCAGTTCTTC.

The chain uses TRBV28 and TRBJ1-2; D uncertain. The CDR3 has 12 residues. Germline lookup yields CDR1 MDHEN and CDR2 SYDVKM. V lost 5 bases, J lost 0 bases, and 4 bases lay in between. DNA for the CDR3: TGTGCCAGCAGTCCCACTAACTATGGCTACACCTTC. As protein: CASSPTNYGYTF.

This chain links TRBV30 with TRBJ1-1, with 8 positions matching TRBD1. Germline trimming cut 1 base from V and 5 bases from J; bases unmatched to any gene: 3. The germline gives CDR1 GTSNPN, CDR2 SVGIG (reference sequence). The CDR3 loop spans 13 amino acids. The CDR3 coding sequence is TGTGCCTGGAGTGGGACAGGGTTAACTGAAGCTTTCTTT. Its protein product is CAWSGTGLTEAFF.

V gene TRBV2 combines with J gene TRBJ2-4; D perhaps matches TRBD1 (6 bases). The CDR3 contains 14 residues. Germline V gene data show CDR1 as SNHLY and CDR2 as FYNNEI. V lost 4 bases, J lost 0 bases, and 7 bases lay in between. This chain's CDR3 is CASSAGVAKNIQYF. DNA of the CDR3: TGTGCCAGCAGTGCAGGGGTAGCCAAAAACATTCAGTACTTC.